This TCR beta chain is from a study of shared clonotypes between healthy human individuals. Study summary: CD4 naive and memory got three plates each, CD8 naive two, CD8 memory one.

Study processing details: As immunoSEQ supplied junction-only sequences (without quality scores), filtering differed. Clones were sequenced by immunoSEQ multiplex PCR, and TCRdb holds only the in-frame ones, with some missing. Clone size and V and J calls were adopted from that table, with D and trimming inferred from the DNA. The table has approximately 1.5 million clones, around 98% seen once. V lost 4 bases and J lost 0, with 19 bases in between. The germline CDR1 and CDR2 sequences are SGHRS and YFSETQ. This CDR3 is built from 18 residues. The TCR comes from a man aged 30-40 years in good health. Sequencing was done on a sample of naive CD4+ T cells sorted from blood. Specified subset: CD45RA+ positively selected. The chain is built from TRBV5-1 and TRBJ1-4; D is uncertain. In nucleotides, the CDR3 is TGCGCCAGCAGCCTTACCGTCCGTAGGGATGCAACTAATGAAAAACTGTTTTTT. Translating gives CASSLTVRRDATNEKLFF.